The source of this T cell receptor beta chain is a study of cytomegalovirus exposure and HLA in healthy donors. Overall study: Among the approximately 400 genotyped donors, approximately 82% were placed in the Caucasian-associated ancestry cluster. Points from the study as a whole: Donor immune exposure was known only as CMV serostatus.

The PCR contained 60 Vbeta and 13 Jbeta primers. Data came from immunoSEQ multiplex PCR; TCRdb stores just in-frame clones and leaves some out. This table holds more than 95,000 clones, 78% found once. The V gene's germline CDR1 is MGHRA and CDR2 YSYEKL. This CDR3 region has 14 residues. Trimming took off 1 base at V and 3 bases at J, with 8 bases between the two ends. To note about this clone: Its antigen is undetermined.

This clonotype was obtained from a man aged 40-50 years in good health and CMV-seronegative. This chain connects TRBV4-1 to TRBJ2-3; weak D call: TRBD1 (6 bases). Sequencing was performed on PBMCs. In DNA form, the CDR3 reads TGCGCCAGCAGCCAAGTAAGGGGGACAGATACGCAGTATTTT. This codes for CASSQVRGTDTQYF.